This T cell receptor (beta chain) was sequenced for a study of PD-1 blockade in classical Hodgkin lymphoma. Autologous stem cell transplantation was followed by relapse in every patient, and brentuximab vedotin exposure varied. Overall study findings and caveats: Patients who initiated nivolumab within 1 year of ASCT were excluded.

Sequenced by immunoSEQ multiplex PCR; TCRdb stores in-frame clones only, minus some. Among about 93,000 clones listed, roughly 81% were seen once. CDR3 length: 16 amino acids. CDR1 SGHRS and CDR2 YFSETQ come from the germline V gene. Trimming removed 4 bases from V and 2 bases from J, with 19 bases in between. On this clone itself: Its target is not known.

The rearrangement links TRBV5-1 to TRBJ2-7; possibly TRBD1 for D (5 bases). This sequence was found in a human donor with classical Hodgkin lymphoma. The sample in question was peripheral blood mononuclear cells (PBMCs), obtained before the second cycle of nivolumab. The CDR3 nucleotides read TGCGCCAGCAGCCCGAGGTCGGCAGGGCTTGCCTACGAGCAGTACTTC. Translated, it gives CASSPRSAGLAYEQYF.